This record covers a single T cell receptor beta chain. Profiled with immunoSEQ multiplex PCR; TCRdb holds only in-frame clones, not every one. Among 50,000 to 60,000 clones listed, more than 85% were seen once. These data are taken from a study of T cell changes during pregnancy in multiple sclerosis. V lost 4 bases to trimming and J lost 9 bases; unmatched junction nucleotides: 7. Per the germline V gene, CDR1 is SGHNT and CDR2 is YYREEE (reference sequence). The CDR3 consists of 16 residues. This sequence originates from a female donor in good health, enrolled as a control in a pregnancy study. This rearrangement joins TRBV5-4 to TRBJ2-1; 16 nucleotides match TRBD2. The sample was peripheral blood, taken after pregnancy. For the CDR3, the DNA is TGTGCCAGCAGCGGGACTAGCGGGAGGGCCGTGGGTGAGCAGTTCTTC. As protein: CASSGTSGRAVGEQFF.